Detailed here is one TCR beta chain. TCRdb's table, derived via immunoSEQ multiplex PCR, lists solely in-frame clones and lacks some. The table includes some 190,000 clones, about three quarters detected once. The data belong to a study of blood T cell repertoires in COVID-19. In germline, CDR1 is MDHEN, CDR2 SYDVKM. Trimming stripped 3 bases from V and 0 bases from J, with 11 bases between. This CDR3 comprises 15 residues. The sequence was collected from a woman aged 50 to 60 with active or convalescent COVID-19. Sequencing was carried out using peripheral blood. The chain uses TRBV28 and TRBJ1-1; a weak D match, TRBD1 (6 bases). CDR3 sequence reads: CASSFLDRLNTEAFF. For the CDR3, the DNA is TGTGCCAGCAGTTTCTTAGACAGGTTGAACACTGAAGCTTTCTTT.